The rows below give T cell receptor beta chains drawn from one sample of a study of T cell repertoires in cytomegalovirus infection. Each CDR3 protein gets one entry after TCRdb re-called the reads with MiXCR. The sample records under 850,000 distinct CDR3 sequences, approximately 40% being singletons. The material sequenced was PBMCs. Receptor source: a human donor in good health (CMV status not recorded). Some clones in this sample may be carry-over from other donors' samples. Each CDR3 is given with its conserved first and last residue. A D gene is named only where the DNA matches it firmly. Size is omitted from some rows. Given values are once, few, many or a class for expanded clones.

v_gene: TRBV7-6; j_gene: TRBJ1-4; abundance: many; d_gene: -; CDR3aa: CASSPKTGVNEKLFF; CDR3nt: TGTGCCAGCAGCCCCAAGACAGGCGTTAATGAAAAACTGTTTTTT
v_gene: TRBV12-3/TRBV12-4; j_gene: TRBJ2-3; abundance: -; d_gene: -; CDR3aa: CASSLGGAKADTQYF; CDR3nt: TGTGCCAGCAGTTTAGGGGGGGCGAAGGCAGATACGCAGTATTTT
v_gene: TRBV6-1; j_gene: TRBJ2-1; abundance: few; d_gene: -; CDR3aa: CASRGNREVNEQFF; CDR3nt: TGTGCCAGCAGGGGGAACAGGGAGGTGAATGAGCAGTTCTTC
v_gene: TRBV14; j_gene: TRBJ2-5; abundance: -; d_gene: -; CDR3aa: CASSQTGIGETQYF; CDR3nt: TGTGCCAGCAGCCAAACAGGGATCGGAGAGACCCAGTACTTC
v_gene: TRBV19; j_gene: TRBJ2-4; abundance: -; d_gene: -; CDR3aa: CATSLSSNIQYF; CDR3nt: TGTGCCACTAGCCTATCCTCGAACATTCAGTACTTC
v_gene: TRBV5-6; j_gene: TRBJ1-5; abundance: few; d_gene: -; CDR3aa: CASSLGSVNQPQHF; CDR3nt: TGTGCCAGCAGCTTGGGGTCTGTGAATCAGCCCCAGCATTTT
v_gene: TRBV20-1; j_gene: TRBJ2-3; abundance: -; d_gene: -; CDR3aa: CSASKGQEWGTDTQYF; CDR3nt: TGCAGTGCTAGTAAGGGGCAGGAGTGGGGCACAGATACGCAGTATTTT
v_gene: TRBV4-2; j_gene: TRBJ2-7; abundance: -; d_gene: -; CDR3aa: CASSQVLAYEQYF; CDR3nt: TGTGCCAGCAGCCAGGTTCTCGCTTACGAGCAGTACTTC
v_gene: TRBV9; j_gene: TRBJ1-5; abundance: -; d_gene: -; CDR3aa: CASSVGGGQNSNQPQHF; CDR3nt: TGTGCCAGCAGCGTAGGGGGCGGGCAGAATAGCAATCAGCCCCAGCATTTT
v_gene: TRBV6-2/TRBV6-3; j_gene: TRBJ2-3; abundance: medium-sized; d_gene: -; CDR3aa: CASSSGFSTDTQYF; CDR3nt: TGTGCCAGCAGCTCGGGGTTTAGCACAGATACGCAGTATTTT
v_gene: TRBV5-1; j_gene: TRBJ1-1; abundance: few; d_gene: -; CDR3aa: CASSQILDTEAFF; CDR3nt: TGCGCCAGCAGCCAAATCCTGGACACTGAAGCTTTCTTT
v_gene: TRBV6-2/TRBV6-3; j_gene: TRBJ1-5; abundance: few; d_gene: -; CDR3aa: CASSYSFIHQPQHF; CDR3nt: TGTGCCAGCAGTTACTCTTTTATCCATCAGCCCCAGCATTTT
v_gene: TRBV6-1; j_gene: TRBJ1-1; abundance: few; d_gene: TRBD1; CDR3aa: CASSARTGGYTEAFF; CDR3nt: TGTGCCAGCAGCGCCAGGACAGGGGGATACACTGAAGCTTTCTTT
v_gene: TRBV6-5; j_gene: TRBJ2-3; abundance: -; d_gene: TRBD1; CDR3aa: CASSLDGTGMADTQYF; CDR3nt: TGTGCCAGCAGTTTGGACGGGACAGGGATGGCAGATACGCAGTATTTT
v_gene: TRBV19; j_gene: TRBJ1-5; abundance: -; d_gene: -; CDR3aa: CASSIWDINPGSNQPQHF; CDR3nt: TGTGCCAGTAGTATCTGGGACATCAATCCAGGCAGCAATCAGCCCCAGCATTTT
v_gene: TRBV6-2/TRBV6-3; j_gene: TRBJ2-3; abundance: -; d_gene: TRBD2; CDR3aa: CASSYETSGVTDTQYF; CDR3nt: TGTGCCAGCAGTTATGAGACTAGCGGGGTCACAGATACGCAGTATTTT
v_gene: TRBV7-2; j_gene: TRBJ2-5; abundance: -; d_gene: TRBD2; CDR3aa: CASSPGRAPYQETQYF; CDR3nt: TGTGCCAGCAGCCCGGGGAGGGCACCGTACCAAGAGACCCAGTACTTC
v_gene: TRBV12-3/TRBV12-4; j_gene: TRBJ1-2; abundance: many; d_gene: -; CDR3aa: CASSLRPDYGYTF; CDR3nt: TGTGCCAGCAGTTTACGGCCGGACTATGGCTACACCTTC
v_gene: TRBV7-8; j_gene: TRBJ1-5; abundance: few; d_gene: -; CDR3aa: CASSLVATGPDSNQPQHF; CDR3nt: TGTGCCAGCAGCTTAGTAGCGACCGGACCTGATAGCAATCAGCCCCAGCATTTT
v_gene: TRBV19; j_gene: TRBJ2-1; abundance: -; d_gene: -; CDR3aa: CASSRQYDVWSSYNEQFF; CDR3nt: TGTGCCAGTAGTAGACAGTACGACGTATGGAGCTCCTACAATGAGCAGTTCTTC
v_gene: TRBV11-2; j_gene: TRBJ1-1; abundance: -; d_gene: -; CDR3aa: CASSKHRALGAFF; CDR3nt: TGTGCCAGCAGCAAGCATCGGGCGCTGGGGGCTTTCTTT
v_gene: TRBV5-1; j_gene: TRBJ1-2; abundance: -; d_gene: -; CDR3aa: CASSLYREANYGYTF; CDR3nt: TGCGCCAGCAGCCTCTACAGAGAAGCTAACTATGGCTACACCTTC
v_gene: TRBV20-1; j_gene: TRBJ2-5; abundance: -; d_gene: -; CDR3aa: CSARAGAGQETQYF; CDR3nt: TGCAGTGCTAGAGCAGGAGCGGGTCAAGAGACCCAGTACTTC
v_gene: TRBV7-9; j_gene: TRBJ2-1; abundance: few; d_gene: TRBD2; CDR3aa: CASSKLAGEGQNEQFF; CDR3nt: TGTGCCAGCAGCAAACTAGCGGGGGAAGGGCAAAATGAGCAGTTCTTC
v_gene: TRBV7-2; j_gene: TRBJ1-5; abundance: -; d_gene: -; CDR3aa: CASSLGRDQLQHF; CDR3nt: TGTGCCAGCAGCTTAGGCCGGGATCAGCTCCAGCATTTT